A selection of T cell receptor beta chains follows, all from one sample in a study of shared clonotypes between healthy human individuals. Here immunoSEQ multiplex PCR was the method, and the copy in TCRdb shows in-frame clones only, minus some. The table has more than 150,000 clones, over 50% seen once. The sequenced material came from memory CD4+ T cells sorted from blood. Receptors originate from a man aged 30 to 39 in good health. Both conserved end residues are part of each CDR3. A D gene is named only where the DNA matches it firmly. Expanded clones are given a class, and other clones once, few, many or no size at all.

TGTGCCAGCAGCCCGCGGACTAGCGGGAGGGCTGTCGGGGAGCTGTTTTTT	CASSPRTSGRAVGELFF	TRBD2	17	TRBV9	TRBJ2-2	NA
TGCGCCAGCACCGAGCTAGCGGGAGCGGGAGATACGCAGTATTTT	CASTELAGAGDTQYF	TRBD2	15	TRBV5-1	TRBJ2-3	once
TGTGCCAGCAGACGCGGCGGGACAGGGCCCCACGAGCAGTACTTC	CASRRGGTGPHEQYF	TRBD1	15	TRBV28	TRBJ2-7	few
TGTGCCAGCAGCTTAGCTCCGAGTAGCTCCTACGAGCAGTACTTC	CASSLAPSSSYEQYF	NA	15	TRBV7-2	TRBJ2-7	NA
TGTGCCAGCAGTTACTCCGCAGGGGACAGGGGGCAGTTCTTC	CASSYSAGDRGQFF	TRBD1	14	TRBV6-5	TRBJ2-1	NA
TGTGCCAGCACCCCAATAGGGGGCGGGGGCTATAGCAATCAGCCCCAGCATTTT	CASTPIGGGGYSNQPQHF	TRBD1	18	TRBV27	TRBJ1-5	NA
TGCGCCAGCAGCCAAGAGACCCCAGGAGGTCAAAAACTGTTTTTT	CASSQETPGGQKLFF	NA	15	TRBV4-3	TRBJ1-4	NA
TGTGCCAGCAGTTTTATGTCCGGGGAGCTGTTTTTT	CASSFMSGELFF	NA	12	TRBV27	TRBJ2-2	NA
TGTGCCAGCAGCTTTACAGGGGGCAGGAATCAGCCCCAGCATTTT	CASSFTGGRNQPQHF	TRBD1	15	TRBV5-5	TRBJ1-5	NA
TGTGCCAGCAGCGCGGAGCAGGGTGCGCAAGAGACCCAGTACTTC	CASSAEQGAQETQYF	NA	15	TRBV7-2	TRBJ2-5	NA
TGTGCCAGGTCCGCTGGCGAGCAGTACTTC	CARSAGEQYF	NA	10	TRBV6-1	TRBJ2-7	NA
TGTGCCAGCAGCAAGGACAAACGAGGGGAGACCCAGTACTTC	CASSKDKRGETQYF	NA	14	TRBV21-1	TRBJ2-5	few
TGTGCCAGCAGGGAAGGTACAGAAGCTTTCTTT	CASREGTEAFF	NA	11	TRBV2	TRBJ1-1	NA
TGTGCCAGCAGCTTCTGGACAGGGGGGACCACTGAAGCTTTCTTT	CASSFWTGGTTEAFF	TRBD1	15	TRBV7-2	TRBJ1-1	NA
TGTGCCAGCAGCACAGGGTCTGGAAACACCATATATTTT	CASSTGSGNTIYF	NA	13	TRBV5-4	TRBJ1-3	NA
TGTGCCAGCAGCCATAGACAAACAGGGCACACTGAAGCTTTCTTT	CASSHRQTGHTEAFF	NA	15	TRBV27	TRBJ1-1	NA
TGTGCCAGCAGCCCCCCATCTGGGGCCAACGTCCTGACTTTC	CASSPPSGANVLTF	NA	14	TRBV7-9	TRBJ2-6	NA
TGTGCCAGCAGTGACGGGGACAGGTCTTATGGCTACACCTTC	CASSDGDRSYGYTF	TRBD1	14	TRBV6-1	TRBJ1-2	NA
TGTGCCAGCAGCCATCGAGGCAATCAGCCCCAGCATTTT	CASSHRGNQPQHF	NA	13	TRBV7-7	TRBJ1-5	NA
TGTGCCACCAGCGTAAGGACAGGGAGCGGCTACACCTTC	CATSVRTGSGYTF	TRBD1	13	TRBV15	TRBJ1-2	NA
TGTGCCACCAGCAGAGAACAACTGGCCCGAGGAAATGAGCAGTTCTTC	CATSREQLARGNEQFF	NA	16	TRBV15	TRBJ2-1	NA
TGCGCCAGCAGCTTGGCGGACAGGGGGGACACCATATATTTT	CASSLADRGDTIYF	TRBD1	14	TRBV5-1	TRBJ1-3	NA
TGTGCCAGCAGCGTAGTAGCGGGAGGCCCTGGGGAGCAGTTCTTC	CASSVVAGGPGEQFF	TRBD2	15	TRBV9	TRBJ2-1	NA
TGTGCCAGCAGTGTGGACGGTAACTATGGCTACACCTTC	CASSVDGNYGYTF	NA	13	TRBV6-1	TRBJ1-2	NA
TGTGCCAGCAGCAAAGGGACGGGAGGGCCGTACAATGAGCAGTTCTTC	CASSKGTGGPYNEQFF	NA	16	TRBV21-1	TRBJ2-1	NA
TGTGCCAGCTCACCTCGGGGAGGAAGCAATCAGCCCCAGCATTTT	CASSPRGGSNQPQHF	NA	15	TRBV18	TRBJ1-5	NA
TGTGCCAGCGGACTAGCTAGAAGTGAGACCCAGTACTTC	CASGLARSETQYF	TRBD2	13	TRBV5-4	TRBJ2-5	once
TGTGCCTGGACCTTAAGACAGGGCTACGAGCAGTACTTC	CAWTLRQGYEQYF	TRBD1	13	TRBV30	TRBJ2-7	NA
TGTGCCAGCAGCTTAGATCCAGGGTTCGGCTACACCTTC	CASSLDPGFGYTF	NA	13	TRBV7-6	TRBJ1-2	NA
TGCGCCAGCAGCTCTTCCCTAAGGACAGCCCAGAACACTGAAGCTTTCTTT	CASSSSLRTAQNTEAFF	NA	17	TRBV5-1	TRBJ1-1	NA
TGTGCCAGTAGTCCCATCAGGGAGTTTGGCAATCAGCCCCAGCATTTT	CASSPIREFGNQPQHF	NA	16	TRBV19	TRBJ1-5	NA
TGTGCCAGCAGCTGGGCCACAGATACGCAGTATTTT	CASSWATDTQYF	NA	12	TRBV5-6	TRBJ2-3	few
TGTGCCAGCAGCTCCCGGACAGGGGACTACGAGCAGTACTTC	CASSSRTGDYEQYF	TRBD1	14	TRBV7-2	TRBJ2-7	few